These T cell receptor beta chains were read from a single sample in a study of T cells in Graves' hyperthyroidism and ophthalmopathy. TCRdb called the multiplex PCR reads again in MiXCR, with one record for every CDR3 protein. The sample holds roughly 250,000 distinct CDR3 sequences; approximately 16% are singletons and the top ten take around 26%. The sample consisted of blood. The receptors come from a woman between 18 and 29 years old with Graves' ophthalmopathy. Both conserved end residues are part of each CDR3. A D gene is named only where the DNA matches it firmly. Clone size is shown for a subset of rows, as once, few, many or a class of expanded clone.

TGTGCCAGCCTAGCGGGAACCCTTAACAATGAGCAGTTCTTC CASLAGTLNNEQFF TRBJ2-1 TRBD2 many 14 TRBV11-2
TGTGCCAGCAGAAACCTTGACAGGGCCTACTACAATGAGCAGTTCTTC CASRNLDRAYYNEQFF TRBJ2-1 TRBD1 many 16 TRBV2
TGTGCCAGTAAATCAGGACAGGGTGGGAATCAGCCCCAGCATTTT CASKSGQGGNQPQHF TRBJ1-5 TRBD1 few 15 TRBV19
TGTGCCAGCAGCTTAGTTTCGAAAGGGTGGGGAGAGACCCAGTACTTC CASSLVSKGWGETQYF TRBJ2-5 . many 16 TRBV11-2
TGCGCCAGCAGCCAAGATGCAGGGCACTCTGGAAACACCATATATTTT CASSQDAGHSGNTIYF TRBJ1-3 . . 16 TRBV4-3
TGTGCCAGCAGTGGAGGCAGGGGAGGTGAAAAACTGTTTTTT CASSGGRGGEKLFF TRBJ1-4 . many 14 TRBV2
TGTGCCAGCAGCCCGACTAGCGGGGGCCAGCGTTTGTATACAGATACGCAGTATTTT CASSPTSGGQRLYTDTQYF TRBJ2-3 TRBD2 many 19 TRBV6-1
TGTGCCAGCAGCTACGGGACAAAGGGTTACAATGAGCAGTACTTC CASSYGTKGYNEQYF TRBJ2-7 . . 15 TRBV11-2
TGTGCCAGCAGCTTTATGCGAATGAACACTGAAGCTTTCTTT CASSFMRMNTEAFF TRBJ1-1 . many 14 TRBV5-6
TGTGCCAGCACGTTAACATCCAATCAGCCCCAGCATTTT CASTLTSNQPQHF TRBJ1-5 . many 13 TRBV28
TGCAGTGCTAGAGAGAGGGTAGGCGGAGCGAGTTACGAGCAGTACTTC CSARERVGGASYEQYF TRBJ2-7 . many 16 TRBV20-1
TGCAGTGCTAGTATAAGGGATCGGACCTACGAGCAGTACTTC CSASIRDRTYEQYF TRBJ2-7 . many 14 TRBV20-1
TGTGCCAGCAGCTGGGACAGGGGGCGCAGGGGATATGGCTACACCTTC CASSWDRGRRGYGYTF TRBJ1-2 TRBD1 once 16 TRBV11-2
TGTGCCAGTAGTATCACGGGACAGCGGACCTCCAATCAGCCCCAGCATTTT CASSITGQRTSNQPQHF TRBJ1-5 TRBD1 many 17 TRBV19
TGTGCCAGCAGCTTAGGGCTAAGTCGTACCTACGAGCAGTACTTC CASSLGLSRTYEQYF TRBJ2-7 . many 15 TRBV7-8
TGTGCCAGCAGCCAAGATGAGCAGGGAGCGGCTAATGAAAAACTGTTTTTT CASSQDEQGAANEKLFF TRBJ1-4 . . 17 TRBV4-2
TGCAGCGTTGATGCGGCGTATGGCTACACCTTC CSVDAAYGYTF TRBJ1-2 . many 11 TRBV29-1
TGCGCCAGCAGCTCTACAGACACCCCGCGGGCTACGCAGTATTTT CASSSTDTPRATQYF TRBJ2-3 . many 15 TRBV5-1
TGCGCCAGCAGCTTGGCACAGGGGGGGATGAATTATGGCTACACCTTC CASSLAQGGMNYGYTF TRBJ1-2 TRBD1 . 16 TRBV5-1
TGTGCCACGACGGGAGGGGCCACCTACGAGCAGTACTTC CATTGGATYEQYF TRBJ2-7 TRBD2 many 13 TRBV2
TGCAGTGCTAGAGGGGGGGCTAGCGGGCGCCGACAAGAGACCCAGTACTTC CSARGGASGRRQETQYF TRBJ2-5 TRBD2 once 17 TRBV20-1
TGCAGCGCCCGAGCAAGGGCTGAAGCTTTCTTT CSARARAEAFF TRBJ1-1 . . 11 TRBV29-1
TGTGCCAGCAGCTTCCTACTTAGCTCCTACGAGCAGTACTTC CASSFLLSSYEQYF TRBJ2-7 . . 14 TRBV7-9
TGCGCCAGCAGCTTGACGCCAGACTATGGCTACACCTTC CASSLTPDYGYTF TRBJ1-2 . many 13 TRBV5-1
TGTGCCAGCAGGGCCCGGGGTAGGGATACGCAGTATTTT CASRARGRDTQYF TRBJ2-3 . many 13 TRBV28
TGTGCCAGCTCACCAATCGGGCAGCAAGTTGGGGCCAACGTCCTGACTTTC CASSPIGQQVGANVLTF TRBJ2-6 . many 17 TRBV18
TGTGCCAGCAGCGGCCGAGCGGGGGAGTACACCGGGGAGCTGTTTTTT CASSGRAGEYTGELFF TRBJ2-2 TRBD2 many 16 TRBV9
TGCAGTGCTAGGGACAGGATTACCGGGGAGCTGTTTTTT CSARDRITGELFF TRBJ2-2 TRBD1 many 13 TRBV20-1
TGCGCCAGCTTGGGGGACAGGGGCACAGATACGCAGTATTTT CASLGDRGTDTQYF TRBJ2-3 TRBD1 . 14 TRBV5-1
TGTGCCAGCAGCCATTGGACAGGGGTGTATATGAACACTGAAGCTTTCTTT CASSHWTGVYMNTEAFF TRBJ1-1 TRBD1 many 17 TRBV7-9
TGTGCCAGCAGTTTGGGAACGGCGGGAGGGTCCACAGATACGCAGTATTTT CASSLGTAGGSTDTQYF TRBJ2-3 TRBD2 many 17 TRBV27
TGCAGTGCTAGAGATGATAGCAATCAGCCCCAGCATTTT CSARDDSNQPQHF TRBJ1-5 . many 13 TRBV20-1
TGCGCCAGCAGGTATGACAGGGGCTCCTACGAGCAGTACTTC CASRYDRGSYEQYF TRBJ2-7 TRBD1 few 14 TRBV5-1
TGTGCCTGGAGCAGGGACACCAATCAGCCCCAGCATTTT CAWSRDTNQPQHF TRBJ1-5 . many 13 TRBV30
TGTGCCACCAGTGATCGACTAGCTTCTAGCACAGATACGCAGTATTTT CATSDRLASSTDTQYF TRBJ2-3 TRBD2 . 16 TRBV24-1
TGTGCCAGCTCACCAAAGGAACGGGAGACCCAGTACTTC CASSPKERETQYF TRBJ2-5 . many 13 TRBV18
TGTGCCAGCACTCCTAACTGGGGGGGGGGCAGTGAAAAACTGTTTTTT CASTPNWGGGSEKLFF TRBJ1-4 . . 16 TRBV28
TGTGCCAGCAGCCAAGATGCTCTAGCGGGAGTATCCGAGCAGTACTTC CASSQDALAGVSEQYF TRBJ2-7 TRBD2 . 16 TRBV4-2
TGTGCCAGCAGCTTAGGTAGAGGTGGGAACACTGAAGCTTTCTTT CASSLGRGGNTEAFF TRBJ1-1 . many 15 TRBV7-8